This T cell receptor beta chain was retrieved from a study of T cells in Graves' hyperthyroidism and ophthalmopathy. Study-level results: A model using 13 V-J features told ophthalmopathy apart from stable hyperthyroidism. Most clonotypes expanded in thyroid above 0.001 were likewise present in blood.

Not enrolled were patients with uncontrolled infection, other autoimmune disease, pregnancy or lactation. RNA transcripts provided the source from which TCR beta CDR3 regions were amplified. Primed by the HTBI set, a first-round RT-PCR was run on the TCR CDR3. Using its own MiXCR run on the multiplex PCR reads, TCRdb lists one record per CDR3 protein. This table has around 600,000 distinct CDR3 sequences, around a sixth appearing once. V was cut by 3 bases and J by 0 bases, with 6 bases left in between. The CDR3 is 14 residues long. Germline V gene sequence: CDR1 KGHSH, CDR2 LQKENI. Ten or more counts support this clonotype. Its antigen is not identified.

The V gene is TRBV18, the J gene TRBJ2-1; D is undetermined. This receptor was identified in a woman aged 25 to 39 with Graves' hyperthyroidism. Sequenced: blood. The CDR3 DNA is TGTGCCAGCTCACCCTTTCCCTCCTACAATGAGCAGTTCTTC. Amino acid sequence: CASSPFPSYNEQFF.